The table lists the clone carrying this T cell receptor beta chain with a few counts. The antigen is not known. Researchers prepared the TCRbeta library using unique molecular identifiers, the study reports. One entry per CDR3 protein, called by TCRdb with MiXCR from the PCR reads. The repertoire holds tens of thousands of distinct CDR3 sequences, with about 14% as singletons. These data belong to a study of T-cell reconstitution after alpha-beta-depleted transplantation in children. The CDR3 is 14 residues long. V was trimmed by 6 bases and J by 4 bases, leaving 13 bases between them. Findings and limits, study-wide: Several hundred graft clones that had expanded were reportedly the source of alpha-beta T cells about two months after transplant.

This material consisted of PBMCs, mostly from graft donor cells, taken 180 days after TCRalphabeta/CD19-depleted stem cell transplant. J is TRBJ1-5 and V is TRBV12-3 or TRBV12-4, with a weak D call TRBD1 (5 bases). The TCR was taken from a male patient aged 2 to 10 who had a stem cell transplant for acute lymphoblastic leukemia, so the T cells may come from the graft donor. CDR3 in amino acids: CASSLSGNNQPQHF. In DNA, the CDR3 is TGTGCCAGCAGCCTGTCAGGGAATAATCAGCCCCAGCATTTT.